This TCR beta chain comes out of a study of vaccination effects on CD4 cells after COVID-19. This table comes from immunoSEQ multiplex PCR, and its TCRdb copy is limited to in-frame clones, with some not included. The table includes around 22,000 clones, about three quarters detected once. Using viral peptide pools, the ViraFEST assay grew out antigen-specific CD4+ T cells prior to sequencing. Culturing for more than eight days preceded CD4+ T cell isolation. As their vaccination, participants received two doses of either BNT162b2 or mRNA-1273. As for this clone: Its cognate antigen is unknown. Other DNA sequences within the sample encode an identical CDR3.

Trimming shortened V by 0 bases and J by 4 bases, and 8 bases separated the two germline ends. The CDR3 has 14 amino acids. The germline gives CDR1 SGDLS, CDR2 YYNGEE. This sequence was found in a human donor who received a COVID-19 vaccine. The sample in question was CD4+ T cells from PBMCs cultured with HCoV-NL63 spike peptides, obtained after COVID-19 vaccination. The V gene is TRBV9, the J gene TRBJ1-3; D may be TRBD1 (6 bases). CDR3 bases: TGTGCCAGCAGCGTAGGGACAGTCGGAAACACCATATATTTT. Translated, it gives CASSVGTVGNTIYF.